These 15 T cell receptor beta chains share one sample of origin, sequenced in a study of T cell responses to AZD1222 COVID-19 vaccine. Here immunoSEQ multiplex PCR was the method, and the copy in TCRdb shows in-frame clones only, minus some. The data contain 170,000 or so clones, 90% of them singletons. Sample: peripheral blood, taken on day 0 of AZD1222 vaccination. These receptors were obtained from an adult in good health.

J is TRBJ1-5 and V is TRBV6-2 or TRBV6-3; D is unclear. Per the germline V gene, CDR1 is MNHEY and CDR2 is SVGEGT. The CDR3 extends over 14 amino acids. V gave up 2 bases and J gave up 5 bases, with 10 bases separating them. CDR3 in amino acids: CASSYTGSDQPQHF. The CDR3 nucleotides read TGTGCCAGCAGTTACACGGGATCCGATCAGCCCCAGCATTTT.

V and J are TRBV19 and TRBJ1-1; 9 positions match TRBD1. The length of the CDR3 is 13 residues. J gave up 4 bases and V 6 bases, and 3 bases lay outside the gene matches. Per germline, CDR1 LNHDA and CDR2 SQIVND (reference sequence). CDR3 loop: CASRDRGTTEAFF. DNA for the CDR3: TGTGCCAGTAGGGACAGGGGAACCACTGAAGCTTTCTTT.

The chain combines TRBV29-1 with TRBJ1-3; D unresolved. There are 12 residues in the CDR3. Deletions cut 2 bases from V and 7 bases from J, with 9 bases between. The germline CDR1 and CDR2 sequences are SQVTM and ANQGSEA. The CDR3 region is CSVETLRNTIYF. The CDR3 nucleotides are TGCAGCGTTGAAACACTGCGGAACACCATATATTTT. The full variable domain, in which reference TRBV29-1 and TRBJ1-3 provide the parts outside the CDR3, is SAVISQKPSRDICQRGTSLTIQCQVDSQVTMMFWYRQQPGQSLTLIATANQGSEATYESGFVIDKFPISRPNLTFSTLTVSNMSPEDSSIYLCSVETLRNTIYFGEGSWLTVV.

This chain joins TRBV9 and TRBJ2-3; 9 bases are shared with TRBD1. Germline lookup yields CDR1 SGDLS and CDR2 YYNGEE. CDR3 length: 15 amino acids. The J segment lost 5 bases and the V segment lost 3 bases, leaving 7 bases of the junction unmatched. CDR3 region: CASSADRGGIDTQYF. The CDR3 nucleotides read TGTGCCAGCAGCGCGGACAGGGGAGGGATAGATACGCAGTATTTT.

The chain employs TRBV3-1 (or the pseudogene TRBV3-2) and TRBJ1-2; D unclear. The V gene lost 4 bases and the J gene lost 0 bases, with 12 bases spanning the gap. Germline V gene lookup returns CDR1 LGHDT and CDR2 YNNKEL (reference sequence). The CDR3 is made up of 15 amino acids. The CDR3 DNA reads as TGTGCCAGCAGCCTAGAGGGCGACTCTAACTATGGCTACACCTTC. Its protein is CASSLEGDSNYGYTF.

The rearrangement joins TRBV20-1 to TRBJ2-5; no clear D. Germline lookup yields CDR1 DFQATT and CDR2 SNEGSKA (reference sequence). CDR3 length equals 11 residues. The V end was cut by 2 bases, the J end by 5 bases, with 6 bases between. The CDR3 protein is CSARRSETQYF. Here the CDR3 DNA reads TGCAGTGCTAGACGGTCCGAGACCCAGTACTTC.

J is TRBJ2-7 and V is TRBV2; 8 positions agree with TRBD1. CDR1 is SNHLY, CDR2 FYNNEI, per germline. Losses at the gene ends were 6 bases for V and 2 bases for J; bases not matched to a gene: 6. The CDR3 is 14 residues long. CDR3 amino acids: CASSPGQVPYEQYF. DNA for the CDR3: TGTGCCAGCAGCCCGGGACAGGTACCCTACGAGCAGTACTTC.

The rearrangement uses TRBV4-3 and TRBJ1-6; D not resolved. The CDR3 is 18 amino acids. The V end lost 0 bases, the J end lost 0 bases, and 12 bases lay between the germline ends. Germline V gene data show CDR1 as LGHNA and CDR2 as YSLEER. The CDR3 region is CASSQDSAVGSYNSPLHF. DNA of the CDR3: TGCGCCAGCAGCCAAGATTCGGCGGTTGGCTCCTATAATTCACCCCTCCACTTT.

V and J are TRBV7-2 and TRBJ1-4; the D gene is possibly TRBD1 (6 bases). Germline CDR1 is SGHTA and CDR2 is FQGNSA. The V and J ends lost 4 bases and 8 bases respectively, with 14 bases between them. This CDR3 spans 14 amino acids. CDR3 sequence (DNA): TGTGCCAGCAGCTCTGACTCCGGGGGCGAAAAACTGTTTTTT. Amino acids: CASSSDSGGEKLFF.

This clone was detected only a few times. The genes are TRBV25-1 and TRBJ2-1, with TRBD1 matching over 9 bases. The CDR3 has 15 residues. Germline V CDR1 and CDR2: MGHDK, SYGVNS. V lost 2 bases and J lost 9; bases outside the gene matches: 8. The CDR3 loop is CASSEPRDRGSEQFF. CDR3 nucleotide sequence: TGTGCCAGCAGTGAACCCCGCGACAGGGGGAGTGAGCAGTTCTTC.

The rearrangement links TRBV7-2 to TRBJ2-7, with D unresolved. There are 13 residues in the CDR3. Trimming took 0 bases from V and 4 from J, leaving 7 bases between them. Per the germline V gene, CDR1 is SGHTA and CDR2 is FQGNSA. CDR3 sequence: CASSLAGNYEQYF. The CDR3 DNA reads as TGTGCCAGCAGCTTAGCGGGGAATTACGAGCAGTACTTC.

The V call is TRBV7-2, the J call TRBJ1-2, with 9 positions matching TRBD1. Germline loops: CDR1 SGHTA, CDR2 FQGNSA. The CDR3 has 14 amino acids. The ends lost 4 bases at V and 4 bases at J; junction bases unmatched: 4. The DNA for the CDR3 is TGTGCCAGCAGCTCGGGACAGGGTGCCTATGGCTACACCTTC. Translation gives CASSSGQGAYGYTF.

The rearrangement uses TRBV6-2 or TRBV6-3 and TRBJ2-4; no clear D gene. The ends were cut back, 6 bases at V and 7 bases at J, with 10 bases in the middle. The CDR3 has 12 residues. Per germline, CDR1 MNHEY and CDR2 SVGEGT. This chain's CDR3 is CASSPSENIQYF. CDR3 DNA: TGTGCCAGCAGCCCCTCTGAGAACATTCAGTACTTC.

The rearrangement joins TRBV18 to TRBJ2-3; maybe TRBD1 (5 bases). The CDR3 runs to 16 residues. Germline CDR1 is KGHSH and CDR2 is LQKENI. The germline V and J ends were trimmed by 3 bases and 2 bases, with 15 bases remaining between them. CDR3 coding DNA: TGTGCCAGCTCACCCCCCAGGGCCACCTCCACAGATACGCAGTATTTT. It codes for CASSPPRATSTDTQYF.

The J gene is TRBJ1-2, the V gene TRBV9; no firm D call. The germline CDR1 and CDR2 sequences are SGDLS and YYNGEE. CDR3 size: 15 residues. V was pared by 0 bases and J by 0 bases, with 9 bases between. For the CDR3, the DNA is TGTGCCAGCAGCGTAGCGGCGGGGACTAACTATGGCTACACCTTC. Protein sequence: CASSVAAGTNYGYTF.